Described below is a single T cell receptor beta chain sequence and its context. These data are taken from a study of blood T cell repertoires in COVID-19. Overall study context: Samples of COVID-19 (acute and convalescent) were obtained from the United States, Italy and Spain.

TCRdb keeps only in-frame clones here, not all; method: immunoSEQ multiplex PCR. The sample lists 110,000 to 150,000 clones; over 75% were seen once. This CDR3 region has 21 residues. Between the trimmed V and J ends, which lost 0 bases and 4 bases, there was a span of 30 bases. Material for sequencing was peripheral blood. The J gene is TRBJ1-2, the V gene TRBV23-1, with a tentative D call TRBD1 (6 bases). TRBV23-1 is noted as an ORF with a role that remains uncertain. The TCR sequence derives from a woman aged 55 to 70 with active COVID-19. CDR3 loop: CASSQSTNRECIGPYPYGYTF. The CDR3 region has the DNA TGCGCCAGCAGTCAATCGACGAACAGGGAATGTATTGGACCCTACCCCTATGGCTACACCTTC.